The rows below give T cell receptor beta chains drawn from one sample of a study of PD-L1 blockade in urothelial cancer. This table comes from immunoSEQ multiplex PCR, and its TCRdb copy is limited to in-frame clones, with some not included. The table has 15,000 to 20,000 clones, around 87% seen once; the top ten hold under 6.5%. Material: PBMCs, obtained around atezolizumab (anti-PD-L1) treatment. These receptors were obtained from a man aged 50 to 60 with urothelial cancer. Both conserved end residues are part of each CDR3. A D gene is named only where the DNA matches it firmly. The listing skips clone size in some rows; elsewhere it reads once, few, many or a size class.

CDR3nt: TGTGCCAGCACTTCGGGGGGGTACGAGCAGTACTTC
CDR3aa: CASTSGGYEQYF
j_gene: TRBJ2-7
abundance: -
d_gene: TRBD2
v_gene: TRBV6-6

CDR3nt: TGTGCCAGCAGCTTAAAGGGGACTAGCGGAGCAGATACGCAGTATTTT
CDR3aa: CASSLKGTSGADTQYF
j_gene: TRBJ2-3
abundance: -
d_gene: TRBD2
v_gene: TRBV7-3

CDR3nt: TGTGCCAGCAGCCCATGGGGGGGCGTCACTGAAGCTTTCTTT
CDR3aa: CASSPWGGVTEAFF
j_gene: TRBJ1-1
abundance: -
d_gene: -
v_gene: TRBV27

CDR3nt: TGTGCCAGCAGCCAAACGACAGGGGGAAACTATGGCTACACCTTC
CDR3aa: CASSQTTGGNYGYTF
j_gene: TRBJ1-2
abundance: -
d_gene: TRBD1
v_gene: TRBV14

CDR3nt: TGTGCCAGCAGCTTTGAGGGGGCGGGTCAGCCCCAGCATTTT
CDR3aa: CASSFEGAGQPQHF
j_gene: TRBJ1-5
abundance: -
d_gene: TRBD1
v_gene: TRBV7-2

CDR3nt: TGTGCCAGCAGTGAGGACAGGTGGGAGACCCAGTACTTC
CDR3aa: CASSEDRWETQYF
j_gene: TRBJ2-5
abundance: -
d_gene: TRBD1
v_gene: TRBV6-1

CDR3nt: TGTGCCAGCAGCCCCTCGAGTCATAGGCAGTATTTT
CDR3aa: CASSPSSHRQYF
j_gene: TRBJ2-3
abundance: few
d_gene: -
v_gene: TRBV14

CDR3nt: TGTGCCAGCAGTGTCCAGGGGGCAGGTCAGCCCCAGCATTTT
CDR3aa: CASSVQGAGQPQHF
j_gene: TRBJ1-5
abundance: -
d_gene: TRBD1
v_gene: TRBV6-1

CDR3nt: TGTGCCAGCAGTTTTGGGCTGTCAGGTACGCAGTATTTT
CDR3aa: CASSFGLSGTQYF
j_gene: TRBJ2-3
abundance: -
d_gene: -
v_gene: TRBV27

CDR3nt: TGCGCCAGCAGCTTGGGGGGGGGCCCCTACGAGCAGTACTTC
CDR3aa: CASSLGGGPYEQYF
j_gene: TRBJ2-7
abundance: -
d_gene: -
v_gene: TRBV5-1

CDR3nt: TGTGCCAGCAAAGGCGGGGAGACCCAGTACTTC
CDR3aa: CASKGGETQYF
j_gene: TRBJ2-5
abundance: -
d_gene: -
v_gene: TRBV27

CDR3nt: TGTGCCAGCAATTGGAGGCGCTCCTATAATTCACCCCTCCACTTT
CDR3aa: CASNWRRSYNSPLHF
j_gene: TRBJ1-6
abundance: -
d_gene: -
v_gene: TRBV5-8

CDR3nt: TGTGCCAGCAGCTCACAGGGGCGCGAGCAGTACTTC
CDR3aa: CASSSQGREQYF
j_gene: TRBJ2-7
abundance: -
d_gene: TRBD1
v_gene: TRBV5-5

CDR3nt: TGTGCCAGCAGCTCATATAGCGGGGGACACTCTGGAAACACCATATATTTT
CDR3aa: CASSSYSGGHSGNTIYF
j_gene: TRBJ1-3
abundance: -
d_gene: -
v_gene: TRBV5-6

CDR3nt: TGTGCCAGCAGCTTGGGACGGGGGACTGCTGTGGGAACCTTC
CDR3aa: CASSLGRGTAVGTF
j_gene: TRBJ1-2
abundance: -
d_gene: -
v_gene: TRBV5-6

CDR3nt: TGTGCCAGCACCTCCGGGACTAGCGGGAGGAATGAGCAGTTCTTC
CDR3aa: CASTSGTSGRNEQFF
j_gene: TRBJ2-1
abundance: once
d_gene: TRBD2
v_gene: TRBV27

CDR3nt: TGTGCCAGCAGACCCACAGGGGGGATAGAGCAGTACTTC
CDR3aa: CASRPTGGIEQYF
j_gene: TRBJ2-7
abundance: -
d_gene: TRBD1
v_gene: TRBV6-1

CDR3nt: TGCGCCAGCAGCCAATCAGGGGTGGTGTCAGATACGCAGTATTTT
CDR3aa: CASSQSGVVSDTQYF
j_gene: TRBJ2-3
abundance: -
d_gene: -
v_gene: TRBV4-3

CDR3nt: TGTGCCAGCAACAGAGACCCGGACATCACCTACGAGCAGTACTTC
CDR3aa: CASNRDPDITYEQYF
j_gene: TRBJ2-7
abundance: few
d_gene: -
v_gene: TRBV6-1

CDR3nt: TGTGCCAGCAGCACGGGACTCTGGAGCTCCTACGAGCAGTACTTC
CDR3aa: CASSTGLWSSYEQYF
j_gene: TRBJ2-7
abundance: -
d_gene: -
v_gene: TRBV27

CDR3nt: TGTGCCAGCAGTTTTTCCGGGACACCTCTGTTCTCTGGGGCCAACGTCCTGACTTTC
CDR3aa: CASSFSGTPLFSGANVLTF
j_gene: TRBJ2-6
abundance: -
d_gene: -
v_gene: TRBV27

CDR3nt: TGTGCCAGCAGCTTAGCGCACTCAAACTACGAGCAGTACTTC
CDR3aa: CASSLAHSNYEQYF
j_gene: TRBJ2-7
abundance: -
d_gene: -
v_gene: TRBV7-8

CDR3nt: TGTGCCAGCAGTGAAAGGGGACTAAATAATTCACCCCTCCACTTT
CDR3aa: CASSERGLNNSPLHF
j_gene: TRBJ1-6
abundance: few
d_gene: -
v_gene: TRBV2

CDR3nt: TGTGCCAGCAGCCAGGACATTCCCGAGCAGTACTTC
CDR3aa: CASSQDIPEQYF
j_gene: TRBJ2-7
abundance: -
d_gene: -
v_gene: TRBV11-2

CDR3nt: TGCACCAGCAGCCAAGATCAGGAGACAGGGAATGAAAAACTGTTTTTT
CDR3aa: CTSSQDQETGNEKLFF
j_gene: TRBJ1-4
abundance: -
d_gene: -
v_gene: TRBV1

CDR3nt: TGTGCCAGCAGTGTGCCTAGCGGGGGATACAATGAGCAGTTCTTC
CDR3aa: CASSVPSGGYNEQFF
j_gene: TRBJ2-1
abundance: once
d_gene: TRBD2
v_gene: TRBV2

CDR3nt: TGTGCCACCAGCAGAGATCAGTTGGGACTACAATCAAATGAGCAGTTCTTC
CDR3aa: CATSRDQLGLQSNEQFF
j_gene: TRBJ2-1
abundance: -
d_gene: TRBD2
v_gene: TRBV15

CDR3nt: TGTGCCAGCAGCCGCAGGGGTCTAGTAATGGATGAGCAGTTCTTC
CDR3aa: CASSRRGLVMDEQFF
j_gene: TRBJ2-1
abundance: -
d_gene: -
v_gene: TRBV4-2

CDR3nt: TGTGCCAGCAGTTTTGCCGACAGGGAAGGAGAGACCCAGTACTTC
CDR3aa: CASSFADREGETQYF
j_gene: TRBJ2-5
abundance: -
d_gene: TRBD1
v_gene: TRBV6-5

CDR3nt: TGTGCCAGCAGCTTATCCCTAGCCGAGCAGTACTTC
CDR3aa: CASSLSLAEQYF
j_gene: TRBJ2-7
abundance: few
d_gene: -
v_gene: TRBV7-2

CDR3nt: TGTGCCAGCAGTTTATTATCAGGCACCGGGGAGCTGTTTTTT
CDR3aa: CASSLLSGTGELFF
j_gene: TRBJ2-2
abundance: -
d_gene: -
v_gene: TRBV28

CDR3nt: TGTGCCAGCAAAAGAGGGAAGATGAACACTGAAGCTTTCTTT
CDR3aa: CASKRGKMNTEAFF
j_gene: TRBJ1-1
abundance: -
d_gene: -
v_gene: TRBV2

CDR3nt: TGCGCCAGCAGCCAGGGGGCTGGGGGGGCGGATAATGAAAAACTGTTTTTT
CDR3aa: CASSQGAGGADNEKLFF
j_gene: TRBJ1-4
abundance: -
d_gene: -
v_gene: TRBV4-3

CDR3nt: TGTGCCAGCAGCTTAAGTCTACCAGCGGGAGACTACGAGCAGTACTTC
CDR3aa: CASSLSLPAGDYEQYF
j_gene: TRBJ2-7
abundance: -
d_gene: TRBD2
v_gene: TRBV7-8

CDR3nt: TGTGCCAGCAGTGAGGGTTACCAGGGAATCCCACACAGAGAGACCCAGTACTTC
CDR3aa: CASSEGYQGIPHRETQYF
j_gene: TRBJ2-5
abundance: -
d_gene: -
v_gene: TRBV2

CDR3nt: TGTGCCAGCAGTTTATCAGGGGCCCACACTGAAGCTTTCTTT
CDR3aa: CASSLSGAHTEAFF
j_gene: TRBJ1-1
abundance: -
d_gene: -
v_gene: TRBV27

CDR3nt: TGTGCCAGCAGCCCTTGGGACAGTTTCGGATACACTGAAGCTTTCTTT
CDR3aa: CASSPWDSFGYTEAFF
j_gene: TRBJ1-1
abundance: -
d_gene: TRBD1
v_gene: TRBV9

CDR3nt: TGTGCCAGCAGCTCCGACAGGGGCGCCTACGAGCAGTACTTC
CDR3aa: CASSSDRGAYEQYF
j_gene: TRBJ2-7
abundance: few
d_gene: TRBD1
v_gene: TRBV7-9

CDR3nt: TGCGCCAGCAGTGATCTTAGCGGGAGCTCAGATACGCAGTATTTT
CDR3aa: CASSDLSGSSDTQYF
j_gene: TRBJ2-3
abundance: -
d_gene: TRBD2
v_gene: TRBV10-1

CDR3nt: TGTGCCAGCAGCCCGGAGGGAGGGGCCAACTATGGCTACACCTTC
CDR3aa: CASSPEGGANYGYTF
j_gene: TRBJ1-2
abundance: -
d_gene: -
v_gene: TRBV7-9

CDR3nt: TGTGCCAGCAGCTTAGGTCCGGGGATCTACGAGCAGTACTTC
CDR3aa: CASSLGPGIYEQYF
j_gene: TRBJ2-7
abundance: -
d_gene: -
v_gene: TRBV11-3

CDR3nt: TGTGCCAGCTCAACTAGCGGTCGGGATACGCAGTATTTT
CDR3aa: CASSTSGRDTQYF
j_gene: TRBJ2-3
abundance: -
d_gene: TRBD2
v_gene: TRBV7-3

CDR3nt: TGTGCCAGCAGCTTACGGGATACTAGCGGGAGGGCCCAGAGCTCCTACAATGAGCAGTTCTTC
CDR3aa: CASSLRDTSGRAQSSYNEQFF
j_gene: TRBJ2-1
abundance: -
d_gene: TRBD2
v_gene: TRBV7-6

CDR3nt: TGTGCCAGCAGTCGACAAGGACAGCGTAAGGACACTGAAGCTTTCTTT
CDR3aa: CASSRQGQRKDTEAFF
j_gene: TRBJ1-1
abundance: -
d_gene: -
v_gene: TRBV28

CDR3nt: TGTGCCAGTAGTCCCCCCCCAACAGGGGGACCCTACGAGCAGTACTTC
CDR3aa: CASSPPPTGGPYEQYF
j_gene: TRBJ2-7
abundance: -
d_gene: TRBD1
v_gene: TRBV19

CDR3nt: TGTGCCTGGAGTTTGGGGAGGACAGGAGCTAACTATGGCTACACCTTC
CDR3aa: CAWSLGRTGANYGYTF
j_gene: TRBJ1-2
abundance: -
d_gene: TRBD1
v_gene: TRBV30

CDR3nt: TGTGCTAGTGGTTCTCAACTAGCGGGAGTGAGGGAGACCCAGTACTTC
CDR3aa: CASGSQLAGVRETQYF
j_gene: TRBJ2-5
abundance: -
d_gene: TRBD2
v_gene: TRBV12-5

CDR3nt: TGTGCCAGCAGTCCTGGGCTGACAGGGAGGCCAGATACGCAGTATTTT
CDR3aa: CASSPGLTGRPDTQYF
j_gene: TRBJ2-3
abundance: -
d_gene: -
v_gene: TRBV6-6

CDR3nt: TGTGCCAGCAGTGAACCCTGGTATAGCGGGAGGAACACAGATACGCAGTATTTT
CDR3aa: CASSEPWYSGRNTDTQYF
j_gene: TRBJ2-3
abundance: once
d_gene: TRBD2
v_gene: TRBV28

CDR3nt: TGTGCCAGCAGTACGGGACAGCCCCAGTACTTC
CDR3aa: CASSTGQPQYF
j_gene: TRBJ2-5
abundance: -
d_gene: TRBD1
v_gene: TRBV6-6

CDR3nt: TGTGCCAGCAGCCCTTGGCAGGGAGGCGGGGAGCTGTTTTTT
CDR3aa: CASSPWQGGGELFF
j_gene: TRBJ2-2
abundance: -
d_gene: -
v_gene: TRBV9

CDR3nt: TGTGCCAGCAGTTTGGACAGGGGCGGCTCACCCCTCCACTTT
CDR3aa: CASSLDRGGSPLHF
j_gene: TRBJ1-6
abundance: -
d_gene: TRBD1
v_gene: TRBV7-9

CDR3nt: TGCAGCGTTGACTTAAAACTAATACAAAGTCGGGCCAACGTCCTGACTTTC
CDR3aa: CSVDLKLIQSRANVLTF
j_gene: TRBJ2-6
abundance: -
d_gene: -
v_gene: TRBV29-1